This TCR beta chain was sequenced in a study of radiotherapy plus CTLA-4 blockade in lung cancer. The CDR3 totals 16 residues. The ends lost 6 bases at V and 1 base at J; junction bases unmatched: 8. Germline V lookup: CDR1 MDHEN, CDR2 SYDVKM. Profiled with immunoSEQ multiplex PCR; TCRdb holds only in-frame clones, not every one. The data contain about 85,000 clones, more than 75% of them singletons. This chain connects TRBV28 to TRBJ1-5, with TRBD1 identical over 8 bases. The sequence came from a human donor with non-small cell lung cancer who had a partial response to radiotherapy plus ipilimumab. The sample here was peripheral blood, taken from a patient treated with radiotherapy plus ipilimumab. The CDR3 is CASRQGQGNSNQPQHF. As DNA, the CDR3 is TGTGCCAGCAGACAAGGACAGGGTAACAGCAATCAGCCCCAGCATTTT.